The 28 T cell receptor beta chains presented below share a single source sample, sequenced in a study of molecular identifiers for immune sequencing clone quantification. Each CDR3 protein gets one entry after TCRdb re-called the PCR reads with MiXCR. This sample has hundreds of thousands of distinct CDR3 sequences, with around 25% found just once. Sequencing was carried out using naive CD8+ T cells from blood, with Jurkat cell RNA spiked in. Subset noted: FACS-sorted CD8+CD4-CCR7+CD45RA+ naive T cells. Source of these receptors: a human donor in good health. Some libraries in this study had Jurkat cell RNA spiked in.

The table lists this clonotype with a few counts. The rearrangement links TRBV27 to TRBJ2-7, with a weak D call TRBD1 (5 bases). The germline CDR1 and CDR2 sequences are MNHEY and SMNVEV (reference sequence). This CDR3 comprises 15 residues. Between the trimmed V and J ends, which lost 3 bases and 3 bases, there was a span of 15 bases. The DNA of the CDR3 is TGTGCCAGCAGTTTCGCGGCAGGGATTTACTACGAGCAGTACTTC. The encoded protein is CASSFAAGIYYEQYF.

This clonotype was observed a handful of times. This rearrangement joins TRBV9 to TRBJ2-2, with D tentatively TRBD2 (5 bases). Germline V gene sequence: CDR1 SGDLS, CDR2 YYNGEE. The V and J ends lost 0 bases and 4 bases respectively, with 16 bases between them. The CDR3 loop spans 17 amino acids. The DNA for the CDR3 is TGTGCCAGCAGCGTAGTGTCGGGAAGAGAAGGCACCGGGGAGCTGTTTTTT. It translates to CASSVVSGREGTGELFF. The full variable domain, rest sourced from reference TRBV9 and TRBJ2-2, is DSGVTQTPKHLITATGQRVTLRCSPRSGDLSVYWYQQSLDQGLQFLIQYYNGEERAKGNILERFSAQQFPDLHSELNLSSLELGDSALYFCASSVVSGREGTGELFFGEGSRLTVL.

This clonotype was counted only a few times. V is TRBV6-2 or TRBV6-3 and J is TRBJ2-3; 11 bases line up with TRBD2. CDR1 and CDR2 (germline): MNHEY, SVGEGT. The junction had 9 bases not matched to a gene; V was cut back by 7 bases and J by 0 bases. CDR3 length: 17 amino acids. Here the CDR3 reads CASIDGTSGHSTDTQYF. In nucleotides, the CDR3 is TGTGCCAGCATTGACGGGACTAGCGGACATAGCACAGATACGCAGTATTTT.

This clonotype was recorded at least ten times. The J gene is TRBJ1-5, the V gene TRBV6-5; a possible D gene is TRBD1 (6 bases). The V end lost 5 bases, the J end lost 0 bases, and 11 bases lay between the germline ends. The CDR3 spans 15 residues. The germline V gene has CDR1 MNHEY and CDR2 SVGAGI. The CDR3 sequence: CASSGGQFSNQPQHF. CDR3 nucleotide sequence: TGTGCCAGCAGTGGAGGACAGTTTAGCAATCAGCCCCAGCATTTT.

This clonotype has ten or more counts. The rearrangement uses TRBV13 and TRBJ2-4; 9 nucleotides match TRBD1. This CDR3 is 19 amino acids long. In germline, CDR1 is PRHDT, CDR2 FYEKMQ (reference sequence). The V segment lost 4 bases and the J segment 1 base; nucleotides outside the gene matches: 14. The CDR3 spells CASSSRTGEGLAAKNIQYF. CDR3 bases: TGTGCCAGCAGCTCCCGGACAGGGGAGGGTTTAGCGGCCAAAAACATTCAGTACTTC.

There are a few counts of this clonotype. The rearrangement links TRBV18 to TRBJ2-5; unclear D gene. V lost 7 bases and J lost 2, with 8 bases in between. This CDR3 contains 12 residues. Germline V gene data show CDR1 as KGHSH and CDR2 as LQKENI. CDR3 bases: TGTGCCAGCTTAGGACCGCAAGAGACCCAGTACTTC. As protein: CASLGPQETQYF.

This clonotype was counted at least ten times. CDR3 sequence (DNA): TGCGCCAGCAGCCCCCCCGACACAGATACGCAGTATTTT. Translation gives CASSPPDTDTQYF. V and J are TRBV5-1 and TRBJ2-3; D is ambiguous. In germline, CDR1 is SGHRS, CDR2 YFSETQ. V was pared by 4 bases and J by 2 bases, with 8 bases between. The CDR3 consists of 13 residues.

In this sample, this clonotype turned up a few times. The chain has TRBV4-3 and TRBJ1-6, with TRBD1 matching 8 bases. Germline V gives CDR1 LGHNA, CDR2 YSLEER. V shed 0 bases and J 13 bases; nucleotides not matched to a gene: 20. The CDR3 sequence is 19 residues long. CDR3 protein: CASSQDVSAVGQGKNPLHF. The CDR3 nucleotides are TGCGCCAGCAGCCAAGATGTGTCTGCCGTAGGACAGGGCAAGAATCCCCTCCACTTT.

Points on this clonotype: A much larger clone sits a single nucleotide away, making a read error possible. The chain combines TRBV5-3 with TRBJ2-5, with 10 bases that match TRBD1. TRBV5-3 falls under the ORF class, with uncertain function. This CDR3 is built from 15 residues. The CDR3 nucleotides are TGCGCCAGCAGTCGGGGGACAGGGGCAAAAGAGACCCAGTACTTC. This translates into CASSRGTGAKETQYF.

The table lists this clonotype with a few counts. The chain carries TRBV19 and TRBJ2-7, with 8 bases identical to TRBD2. The CDR3 sequence is 20 residues long. Germline-derived CDR1 and CDR2 are LNHDA and SQIVND (reference sequence). V was pared by 3 bases and J by 0 bases, with 19 bases of the junction left unmatched. The CDR3 DNA follows: TGTGCCAGTAGTATCGCCGGGAGGGGAGGCTACAAGGGGTTCTCCTACGAGCAGTACTTC. Its protein is CASSIAGRGGYKGFSYEQYF.

A word on this clonotype: The junction does not match germline at one end; this may be a read error. The chain is built from TRBV9 and TRBJ2-3, with D possibly being TRBD2 (6 bases). The CDR3 consists of 11 residues. Per germline, CDR1 SGDLS and CDR2 YYNGEE. The chain's CDR3 is CASSAGGAPCF. The CDR3 DNA reads as TGTGCCAGCAGCGCCGGGGGAGCCCCTTGTTTT.

This clonotype was counted only a few times. The chain is built from TRBV11-2 and TRBJ1-2, with D possibly being TRBD1 (5 bases). Trimming stripped 4 bases from V and 6 bases from J, with 15 bases between. Germline values: CDR1 SGHAT, CDR2 FQNNGV. The CDR3 extends over 14 amino acids. For the CDR3, the DNA is TGTGCCAGCAGCTCGAGCGGGGGATGGAATGGCTACACCTTC. This translates into CASSSSGGWNGYTF.

The chain employs TRBV7-6 and TRBJ2-1; 8 positions match TRBD2. V lost 5 bases to trimming and J lost 7 bases; unmatched junction nucleotides: 13. The germline CDR1 and CDR2 sequences are SGHVS and FNYEAQ. The CDR3 has 16 amino acids. Here the CDR3 DNA reads TGTGCCAGCAGCCCGTCACTAGCGGCCCTGGGTAATGAGCAGTTCTTC. Translation: CASSPSLAALGNEQFF.

V is TRBV12-3 or TRBV12-4 and J is TRBJ2-2, with a possible D match to TRBD1 (6 bases). The germline V and J ends were trimmed by 11 bases and 6 bases, with 22 bases remaining between them. There are 15 residues in the CDR3. This CDR3 is CASHLPGSGAGELFF. CDR3 DNA: TGTGCCTCCCACCTACCGGGGTCAGGGGCCGGGGAGCTGTTTTTT.

The chain links TRBV4-3 to TRBJ2-2; maybe TRBD2 (6 bases). Trimming shortened V by 0 bases and J by 2 bases, and 10 bases separated the two germline ends. CDR1 is LGHNA, CDR2 YSLEER, per germline. This CDR3 is built from 16 residues. The CDR3 sequence is CASSQDAEGNTGELFF. DNA for the CDR3: TGCGCCAGCAGCCAAGACGCGGAGGGAAACACCGGGGAGCTGTTTTTT.

This chain's CDR3 is CASSVDVREKLFF. The CDR3, as DNA: TGTGCCAGCAGCGTAGATGTTAGGGAAAAACTGTTTTTT. This sequence joins TRBV9 and TRBJ1-4; D ambiguous. The CDR3 extends over 13 amino acids. Germline V gives CDR1 SGDLS, CDR2 YYNGEE. Trimming removed 0 bases at V and 8 bases at J, with 8 bases between. Looking up the rest from reference TRBV9 and TRBJ1-4 gives the full variable domain: DSGVTQTPKHLITATGQRVTLRCSPRSGDLSVYWYQQSLDQGLQFLIQYYNGEERAKGNILERFSAQQFPDLHSELNLSSLELGDSALYFCASSVDVREKLFFGSGTQLSVL.

There are many counts of this clonotype. The gene calls are TRBV28 and TRBJ2-3; TRBD1 matches 8 bases. The CDR3 spans 13 residues. Trimming took 6 bases from V and 1 from J; bases not matched to a gene: 0. The germline CDR1 and CDR2 sequences are MDHEN and SYDVKM. The DNA of the CDR3 is TGTGCCAGCAGGGGACAGGGCACAGATACGCAGTATTTT. It yields the protein CASRGQGTDTQYF.

This clonotype was observed at least ten times. The rearrangement joins TRBV7-2 to TRBJ2-1; D gene unclear. Germline V gene data show CDR1 as SGHTA and CDR2 as FQGNSA. The V gene lost 4 bases and the J gene lost 9 bases, with 13 bases spanning the gap. CDR3 size: 13 residues. The CDR3 nucleotides are TGTGCCAGCAGCTCCCCCCCCGAGGTTGAGCAGTTCTTC. Its protein product is CASSSPPEVEQFF.

The chain has TRBV13 and TRBJ2-7; D is possibly TRBD1 or TRBD2 (5 bases each). The CDR3 is made up of 16 amino acids. The V end was cut by 5 bases, the J end by 3 bases, with 20 bases between. The germline V gene encodes CDR1 PRHDT and CDR2 FYEKMQ (reference sequence). The CDR3 protein is CASSPEGRGPIYEQYF. The CDR3 DNA sequence: TGTGCCAGCAGCCCCGAGGGACGGGGCCCGATCTACGAGCAGTACTTC.

The V gene is TRBV6-5, the J gene TRBJ2-5; D is perhaps TRBD2 (5 bases). The CDR3 is 17 residues long. V gave up 7 bases and J gave up 5 bases, with 26 bases separating them. CDR1 and CDR2 from the germline V gene are MNHEY and SVGAGI. The CDR3 bases are TGTGCCAGCACTCCCGGTTGGGCTAGCTTGTCATTTGAGACCCAGTACTTC. Protein product: CASTPGWASLSFETQYF.

A note on this clonotype: A much larger clone lies a single base off, so this may be a read error. The chain recombines TRBV4-3 with TRBJ2-1; D possibly corresponds to TRBD2 (6 bases). Deletions cut 4 bases from V and 2 bases from J, with 15 bases between. Per germline, CDR1 LGHNA and CDR2 YSLEER. The CDR3 totals 16 residues. The CDR3 nucleotides read TGCGCCAGCAGCCTCTGGAGGGGAGACGCCTACAATGAGCAGTTCTTC. Translated, it gives CASSLWRGDAYNEQFF.

This clonotype was recorded many times. The chain employs TRBV4-3 and TRBJ1-5; unclear D gene. The V end lost 0 bases, the J end lost 5 bases, and 8 bases lay between the germline ends. This CDR3 spans 14 amino acids. The germline gives CDR1 LGHNA, CDR2 YSLEER. The CDR3 nucleotides are TGCGCCAGCAGCCAAGACCTTCTTTATCAGCCCCAGCATTTT. The encoded protein is CASSQDLLYQPQHF.

The chain joins TRBV2 to TRBJ1-1; no reliable D call. V shed 2 bases and J shed 4 bases, with 17 bases lying between them. The CDR3 sequence is 16 residues long. Germline values: CDR1 SNHLY, CDR2 FYNNEI. DNA for the CDR3: TGTGCCAGCAGTGAAATCCTTATCGGCGGGAGCACTGAAGCTTTCTTT. This translates into CASSEILIGGSTEAFF.

This clonotype was detected ten times or more. The chain employs TRBV12-3 or TRBV12-4 and TRBJ2-3, with D perhaps TRBD2 (6 bases). The CDR3 is 16 amino acids. Between the trimmed V and J ends, which lost 2 bases and 0 bases, there was a span of 12 bases. The CDR3, as DNA: TGTGCCAGCAGTTTATTCGGCGGGATCAGCACAGATACGCAGTATTTT. Translation: CASSLFGGISTDTQYF.

The V and J genes are TRBV27 and TRBJ2-2, with a weak D call TRBD1 (5 bases). CDR3 size: 16 residues. Trimming pared 3 bases from V and 1 base from J, leaving 12 bases between. Looked up from germline, CDR1 is MNHEY and CDR2 is SMNVEV (reference sequence). CDR3 in amino acids: CASSFDSAKNTGELFF. The CDR3 nucleotides are TGTGCCAGCAGTTTTGACAGCGCGAAGAACACCGGGGAGCTGTTTTTT.

This clonotype was detected only once. J is TRBJ2-7 and V is TRBV28, with 10 positions matching TRBD1. The CDR3 consists of 12 residues. V dropped 8 bases and J dropped 10; count of bases not matched to a gene: 8. The germline gives CDR1 MDHEN, CDR2 SYDVKM. CDR3 protein: CASGDRGYGQYF. Written as DNA, the CDR3 is TGTGCCAGCGGGGACAGGGGTTACGGACAGTACTTC.

On this clonotype itself: A read error is possible here, since a much larger clone lies one base away. This chain joins TRBV10-3 and TRBJ1-1, with 7 positions matching TRBD1. The V gene end was trimmed by 6 bases and the J gene end by 4 bases; junction bases not matched to a gene: 5. Germline CDR1 is ENHRY and CDR2 is SYGVKD. CDR3 length equals 13 residues. The CDR3, as DNA: TGTGCCATCAGGACAGGGTTGGCCACTGAAGCTTTCTTT. It translates to CAIRTGLATEAFF.

This clonotype was detected only a few times. This chain links TRBV28 with TRBJ2-5; the match to TRBD1 covers 8 bases. V shed 5 bases and J 5 bases; nucleotides not matched to a gene: 7. The CDR3 consists of 14 residues. CDR1 and CDR2 (germline): MDHEN, SYDVKM. The CDR3 loop reads CASSQYRGSETQYF. DNA of the CDR3: TGTGCCAGCAGTCAATACAGGGGGTCCGAGACCCAGTACTTC. Complete variable domain (other parts from reference TRBV28 and TRBJ2-5): DVKVTQSSRYLVKRTGEKVFLECVQDMDHENMFWYRQDPGLGLRLIYFSYDVKMKEKGDIPEGYSVSREKKERFSLILESASTNQTSMYLCASSQYRGSETQYFGPGTRLLVL.